Each of the 21 T cell receptor beta chains below was sequenced from the same sample in a study of blood T cell repertoires in COVID-19. The protocol was immunoSEQ multiplex PCR, while the TCRdb copy is restricted to in-frame clones and leaves out a portion. The table records roughly 160,000 clones, approximately 91% of them present only once. Sequenced: peripheral blood. The receptors here all came from a man aged 45-65 years with acute or convalescent COVID-19.

This clone turned up a few times. The J gene is TRBJ1-4, the V gene TRBV6-5, with TRBD1 matching over 8 bases. The CDR3 covers 15 residues. Losses at the gene ends were 6 bases for V and 4 bases for J; bases not matched to a gene: 7. Germline V gives CDR1 MNHEY, CDR2 SVGAGI. The CDR3 loop reads CASRSGQGGNEKLFF. DNA for the CDR3: TGTGCCAGCAGAAGCGGACAGGGAGGTAATGAAAAACTGTTTTTT.

The chain carries TRBV7-9 and TRBJ1-3; D gene uncertain. V shed 5 bases and J shed 0 bases, with 17 bases lying between them. The CDR3 consists of 17 residues. Germline CDR1 is SEHNR and CDR2 is FQNEAQ (reference sequence). The chain's CDR3 is CASSLDYRLNSGNTIYF. The CDR3 DNA follows: TGTGCCAGCAGCCTCGATTACCGACTCAACTCTGGAAACACCATATATTTT. The whole variable domain, remainder taken from reference TRBV7-9 and TRBJ1-3, is DTGVSQNPRHKITKRGQNVTFRCDPISEHNRLYWYRQTLGQGPEFLTYFQNEAQLEKSRLLSDRFSAERPKGSFSTLEIQRTEQGDSAMYLCASSLDYRLNSGNTIYFGEGSWLTVV.

The chain employs TRBV7-2 and TRBJ1-3; D is undetermined. Germline loops: CDR1 SGHTA, CDR2 FQGNSA. The CDR3 extends over 14 amino acids. V lost 4 bases to trimming and J lost 0 bases, with 7 bases between them. The CDR3 DNA sequence: TGTGCCAGCAGCTCACAGTACTCTGGAAACACCATATATTTT. Translating gives CASSSQYSGNTIYF.

This clone was counted once. This chain joins TRBV6-5 and TRBJ2-1; a possible D gene is TRBD1 (6 bases). CDR1 and CDR2 from the germline V gene are MNHEY and SVGAGI. The CDR3 is 12 residues long. V was trimmed by 6 bases and J by 10 bases, leaving 13 bases between them. The CDR3 DNA reads TGTGCCAGCAGCAGAACAGGGTCCGAGCAGTTCTTC. This translates into CASSRTGSEQFF.

The chain has TRBV9 and TRBJ1-5, with 7 bases identical to TRBD1. Germline values: CDR1 SGDLS, CDR2 YYNGEE. V lost 3 bases, J lost 4 bases, and 7 bases stayed unmatched. CDR3 length equals 15 residues. This CDR3 reads CASSATGTENQPQHF. CDR3 in DNA: TGTGCCAGCAGCGCGACCGGGACAGAAAATCAGCCCCAGCATTTT. Full variable domain (rest looked up from reference TRBV9 and TRBJ1-5): DSGVTQTPKHLITATGQRVTLRCSPRSGDLSVYWYQQSLDQGLQFLIQYYNGEERAKGNILERFSAQQFPDLHSELNLSSLELGDSALYFCASSATGTENQPQHFGDGTRLSIL.

This sequence joins TRBV9 and TRBJ1-6, with D possibly TRBD1 on 6 matching bases. The V gene lost 0 bases and the J gene lost 5 bases, with 9 bases spanning the gap. Germline V gene lookup returns CDR1 SGDLS and CDR2 YYNGEE. The CDR3 contains 15 residues. CDR3 sequence (DNA): TGTGCCAGCAGCGTAGGACAGGCTCATAATTCACCCCTCCACTTT. The encoded protein is CASSVGQAHNSPLHF. Full variable domain (outside the CDR3, taken from reference TRBV9 and TRBJ1-6): DSGVTQTPKHLITATGQRVTLRCSPRSGDLSVYWYQQSLDQGLQFLIQYYNGEERAKGNILERFSAQQFPDLHSELNLSSLELGDSALYFCASSVGQAHNSPLHFGNGTRLTVT.

The rearrangement uses TRBV28 and TRBJ2-1, with D possibly matching TRBD1 (6 bases). Trimming pared 3 bases from V and 3 bases from J, leaving 12 bases between. This CDR3 region has 15 residues. Germline CDR1 reads MDHEN; CDR2 reads SYDVKM. CDR3 coding DNA: TGTGCCAGCAGTTTTTTCGGGACATACTACAATGAGCAGTTCTTC. Amino acid sequence: CASSFFGTYYNEQFF.

This sequence joins TRBV29-1 and TRBJ1-1; D is possibly TRBD1 (6 bases). The length of the CDR3 is 12 residues. The ends were cut back, 6 bases at V and 7 bases at J, with 15 bases in the middle. Germline CDR1 and CDR2: SQVTM and ANQGSEA. CDR3 amino acids: CSVDSGEFEAFF. The CDR3 DNA sequence: TGCAGCGTGGACAGTGGAGAGTTTGAAGCTTTCTTT.

The chain recombines TRBV7-3 with TRBJ2-1; D gene uncertain. This CDR3 comprises 12 residues. V was shortened by 4 bases and J by 7 bases, with 8 bases between the two germline ends. The germline CDR1 and CDR2 sequences are SGHTA and FQGTGA. CDR3 DNA sequence: TGTGCCAGCAGCTCCTCGGAGAATGAGCAGTTCTTC. Protein product: CASSSSENEQFF.

This clone was recorded once. This chain connects TRBV7-8 to TRBJ2-7; perhaps TRBD2 as D (6 bases). Between the trimmed V and J ends, which lost 2 bases and 2 bases, there was a span of 13 bases. Germline CDR1 SGHVS, CDR2 FQNEAQ. The CDR3 covers 15 residues. The CDR3 DNA is TGTGCCAGCAGCTTATCCGGGGGAGCGGCCTACGAGCAGTACTTC. Translated: CASSLSGGAAYEQYF.

V and J are TRBV11-2 and TRBJ2-3; 7 bases fit TRBD1. V shed 3 bases, J shed 4 bases, and the junction held 7 bases outside the gene matches. CDR3 size: 15 residues. Germline V lookup: CDR1 SGHAT, CDR2 FQNNGV. CDR3 bases: TGTGCCAGCAGCTTTGCGACAGGGTTCGCAGATACGCAGTATTTT. It codes for CASSFATGFADTQYF.

The chain couples TRBV7-9 to TRBJ1-5, with D perhaps matching TRBD1 (6 bases). The CDR3 runs 12 residues. V was pared by 5 bases and J by 7 bases, with 9 bases between. The germline gives CDR1 SEHNR, CDR2 FQNEAQ (reference sequence). CDR3 residues: CASSATGQPQHF. The CDR3 DNA is TGTGCCAGCAGCGCGACAGGCCAGCCCCAGCATTTT.

This chain connects TRBV7-3 to TRBJ2-1, with 11 bases lining up with TRBD1. CDR1 is SGHTA, CDR2 FQGTGA, per germline. There are 16 residues in the CDR3. Unmatched junction bases numbered 6, after V lost 2 bases and J lost 6 bases. The CDR3 region is CASSLGWGQGVNEQFF. The CDR3 region has the DNA TGTGCCAGCAGCTTAGGGTGGGGACAGGGGGTCAATGAGCAGTTCTTC.

The chain joins TRBV18 to TRBJ2-7; tentative D call: TRBD2 (6 bases). Germline CDR1 and CDR2: KGHSH and LQKENI. The V end lost 0 bases, the J end lost 4 bases, and 19 bases lay between the germline ends. CDR3 length: 17 amino acids. The CDR3 coding sequence is TGTGCCAGCTCACCACCCGGAGGGGCCTGGCTTTGGTACGAGCAGTACGTC. It is translated as CASSPPGGAWLWYEQYV.

The chain has TRBV4-3 and TRBJ2-2; 7 bases align to TRBD1. V shed 0 bases, J shed 1 base, and the junction held 5 bases outside the gene matches. CDR3 length: 17 residues. CDR1 is LGHNA, CDR2 YSLEER, per germline. The CDR3: CASSQDWGQLNTGELFF. CDR3 nucleotides: TGCGCCAGCAGCCAAGACTGGGGACAGCTGAACACCGGGGAGCTGTTTTTT.

This clone was recorded only once. The rearrangement links TRBV2 to TRBJ2-3; 12 bases map to TRBD2. V shed 5 bases, J shed 0 bases, and the junction held 3 bases outside the gene matches. Germline V lookup: CDR1 SNHLY, CDR2 FYNNEI. The CDR3 consists of 16 residues. The CDR3 spells CASSTGLAGSTDTQYF. The DNA for the CDR3 is TGTGCCAGCAGTACCGGACTAGCGGGGAGCACAGATACGCAGTATTTT.

The chain combines TRBV5-4 with TRBJ1-2, with a tentative D call TRBD1 (6 bases). Looked up from germline, CDR1 is SGHNT and CDR2 is YYREEE (reference sequence). Trimming removed 0 bases at V and 1 base at J, with 10 bases between. The CDR3 runs 15 residues. CDR3 coding DNA: TGTGCCAGCAGCTTGGGGGGGGGCCTTAACTATGGCTACACCTTC. This gives the protein CASSLGGGLNYGYTF.

The rearrangement uses TRBV13 and TRBJ1-2; tentative D call: TRBD1 (6 bases). Germline assignment: CDR1 PRHDT and CDR2 FYEKMQ (reference sequence). The CDR3 runs to 15 residues. V was shortened by 1 base and J by 4 bases, with 13 bases between the two germline ends. In DNA form, the CDR3 reads TGTGCCAGCAGCTTAGCCCGGACAGTGCCCTATGGCTACACCTTC. This gives the protein CASSLARTVPYGYTF.

V gene TRBV13 combines with J gene TRBJ2-2; D unresolved. The CDR3 contains 12 residues. Germline V lookup: CDR1 PRHDT, CDR2 FYEKMQ (reference sequence). V was trimmed by 5 bases and J by 2 bases, leaving 3 bases between them. The CDR3, as DNA: TGTGCCAGCAGCCATAACACCGGGGAGCTGTTTTTT. This sequence encodes CASSHNTGELFF.

This clone has more than one count but fewer than ten. The rearrangement links TRBV30 to TRBJ1-4, with unresolved D. V lost 4 bases and J 7 bases, leaving 16 bases between the germline ends. Germline V gives CDR1 GTSNPN, CDR2 SVGIG (reference sequence). This CDR3 has 14 residues. The CDR3: CAWTREGGAEKLFF. The CDR3, as DNA: TGTGCCTGGACCCGAGAGGGTGGAGCTGAAAAACTGTTTTTT.

This clone appeared a single time. This rearrangement joins TRBV2 to TRBJ2-7; TRBD2 is a possible D gene (6 bases). Germline CDR1 and CDR2: SNHLY and FYNNEI. The CDR3 contains 15 residues. Between the trimmed V and J ends, which lost 2 bases and 4 bases, there was a span of 15 bases. CDR3 region: CASSEYEASEYEQYF. CDR3 DNA: TGTGCCAGCAGTGAATACGAGGCTAGCGAATACGAGCAGTACTTC.